This T cell receptor beta chain originates from a study of blood T cell repertoires in COVID-19. Overall study: Donors in the United States, Italy and Spain gave samples during acute or convalescent COVID-19.

This CDR3 spans 14 amino acids. V shed 6 bases and J 4 bases; nucleotides not matched to a gene: 8. Germline CDR1 is SEHNR and CDR2 is FQNEAQ (reference sequence). TCRdb's copy holds only in-frame clones and misses some; the assay was immunoSEQ multiplex PCR. This table has roughly 350,000 clones, 87% appearing once. The chain uses TRBV7-9 and TRBJ2-7; 8 bases line up with TRBD2. The sample comprised peripheral blood. The clonotype was recovered from a woman aged 45-65 years with COVID-19, enrolled during active disease. The CDR3 loop reads CASSFITSGYEQYF. CDR3 bases: TGTGCCAGCAGTTTTATAACTAGCGGTTACGAGCAGTACTTC.